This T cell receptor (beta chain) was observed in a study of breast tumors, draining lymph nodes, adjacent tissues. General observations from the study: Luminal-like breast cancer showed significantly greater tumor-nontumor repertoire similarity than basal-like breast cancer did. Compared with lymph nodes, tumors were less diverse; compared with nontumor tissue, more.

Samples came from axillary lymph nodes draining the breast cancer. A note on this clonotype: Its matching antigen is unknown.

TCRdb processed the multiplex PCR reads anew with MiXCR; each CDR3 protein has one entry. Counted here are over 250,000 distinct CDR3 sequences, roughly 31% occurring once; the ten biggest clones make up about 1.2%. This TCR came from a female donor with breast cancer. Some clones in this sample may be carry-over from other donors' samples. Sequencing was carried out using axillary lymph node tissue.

This CDR3 is CASSEEVGSFSYEQYF. DNA for the CDR3: TGTGCCAGCAGTGAAGAGGTGGGTTCCTTCTCCTACGAGCAGTACTTC. This sequence joins TRBV6-5 and TRBJ2-7; no clear D. Trimming took 5 bases from V and 0 from J, leaving 17 bases between them. This CDR3 spans 16 amino acids. The germline CDR1 and CDR2 sequences are MNHEY and SVGAGI.